The rows below give T cell receptor beta chains drawn from one sample of a study of response to subunit inactivated influenza vaccine. MiXCR, applied by TCRdb to the RT-PCR reads, yields one record per CDR3 protein. The sample shows 400,000 to 650,000 distinct CDR3 sequences, more than 7% of them seen only once. The specimen comprised PBMCs from blood, sampled approximately 25 months after vaccination. The origin of the receptors is a man aged 45-69 years who received an inactivated influenza vaccine. Each CDR3 is given with its conserved first and last residue. D genes are given only for firm matches. Clone size appears in some rows only: once, few, many, or a class for an expanded clone.

TRBJ1-2 TRBV25-1 NA many TGTGCCAGCAGTGAAGCGGACAGCTATGGCTACACCTTC CASSEADSYGYTF
TRBJ2-2 TRBV4-3 TRBD2 NA TGCGCCAGCAGCCTGGGCGGACTAGTAACCGGGGAGCTGTTTTTT CASSLGGLVTGELFF
TRBJ2-5 TRBV18 NA NA TGTGCCAGCTCACCCCTCCGGGACCGCCAAGAGACCCAGTACTTC CASSPLRDRQETQYF
TRBJ2-3 TRBV20-1 NA few TGCAGTGCTAGGGCCCGCCTCACAGATACGCAGTATTTT CSARARLTDTQYF
TRBJ1-1 TRBV5-1 TRBD1 few TGCGCCAGCAGCTGGACAGGGGATGGTGAAGCTTTCTTT CASSWTGDGEAFF
TRBJ2-1 TRBV3-1 TRBD2 many TGTGCCAGCAGCCAACCTGGGACTAGCGGGAGGGTCGATTCATACAATGAGCAGTTCTTC CASSQPGTSGRVDSYNEQFF
TRBJ2-2 TRBV7-2 NA once TGTGCCAGCAGCACCCGAGGGGGGTCGAACACCGGGGAGCTGTTTTTT CASSTRGGSNTGELFF
TRBJ2-3 TRBV29-1 NA NA TGCAGCGTTGCGGCAGGGTGGGATACGCAGTATTTT CSVAAGWDTQYF
TRBJ1-2 TRBV5-1 NA few TGCGCCAGCAGTAGTATCGGACGCGTAAACTATGGCTACACCTTC CASSSIGRVNYGYTF
TRBJ2-1 TRBV30 TRBD2 few TGTGCCTGGAGTGTGGCTAGCGGGAGACGGGTCTTC CAWSVASGRRVF
TRBJ1-2 TRBV2 NA many TGTGCCAGCAGTGTAGCAGGGGATTACTATGGCTACACCTTC CASSVAGDYYGYTF
TRBJ2-7 TRBV29-1 NA many TGCAGCGTTGGAAGCAGAGACTACGAGCAGTACTTC CSVGSRDYEQYF
TRBJ2-1 TRBV12-3/TRBV12-4 NA many TGTGCCAGCTGGGGGGAAAACAATGAGCAGTTCTTC CASWGENNEQFF
TRBJ1-5 TRBV20-1 TRBD1 few TGCAGTGCTAGTCGGGGGCAGGGGGCTAATCAGCCCCAGCATTTT CSASRGQGANQPQHF
TRBJ2-3 TRBV29-1 TRBD2 few TGCAGCGTTGAGGGACTAGCGGGAGGGATAGATACGCAGTATTTT CSVEGLAGGIDTQYF
TRBJ2-1 TRBV5-1 NA many TGCGCCAGCAGCTTGAACCTTAGGGGTAATGAGCAGTTCTTC CASSLNLRGNEQFF
TRBJ2-7 TRBV24-1 TRBD2 many TGTGCCACCAGTGACCTTGGGACTAACAAATCCTACGAGCAGTACTTC CATSDLGTNKSYEQYF
TRBJ2-5 TRBV18 NA NA TGTGCCAGCGCGCTAGCGATCCAAGAGACCCAGTACTTC CASALAIQETQYF
TRBJ2-5 TRBV19 NA many TGTGCCAGTAGTATAGCGGGCAGGCAAGAGACCCAGTACTTC CASSIAGRQETQYF
TRBJ1-4 TRBV28 NA NA TGTGCCAGTAGGGGAACGGGGGAATACCCGGAATACGGAATTTTT CASRGTGEYPEYGIF
TRBJ2-7 TRBV14 TRBD2 many TGTGCCAGCAGCCAACAAGCGGGGGCGGGCGAGCAGTACTTC CASSQQAGAGEQYF
TRBJ2-5 TRBV9 NA many TGTGCCAGCAGCGTCACGGGGGGCCGTCAAGAGACCCAGTACTTC CASSVTGGRQETQYF
TRBJ2-7 TRBV6-5 TRBD1 NA TGTGCCAGCAGTTATATAGGGGGCGCCTACGAGCAGTACTTC CASSYIGGAYEQYF
TRBJ2-7 TRBV5-1 NA many TGCGCCAGCAGCTTGAAGACAGGCGGCGAGCAGTACTTC CASSLKTGGEQYF
TRBJ2-1 TRBV7-2 NA many TGTGCCAGCAGCAATGCCGGGACCAGATCCTACAATGAGCAGTTCTTC CASSNAGTRSYNEQFF
TRBJ2-7 TRBV5-1 NA few TGCGCCAGCAGCTTGGTCGGGACCTCCTACGAGCAGTACTTC CASSLVGTSYEQYF
TRBJ1-5 TRBV20-1 NA many TGCAGTGCCAAAAGGGGAAATCAGCCCCAGCATTTT CSAKRGNQPQHF
TRBJ2-5 TRBV20-1 NA NA TGCAGTGCGATGGAAGGGACCCAGTACTTC CSAMEGTQYF
TRBJ2-7 TRBV9 TRBD1 NA TGTGCCAGCAGCGCGACGGGACAGGGGGCCTACGAGCAGTACTTC CASSATGQGAYEQYF
TRBJ1-1 TRBV18 NA NA TGTGCCAGCTCACTAAACCGACAGGCCCCTCTAGCTTTCTTT CASSLNRQAPLAFF
TRBJ2-3 TRBV24-1 NA few TGTGCCACCAGTGATGAGTCCGGGACCGAAAAGCAGTATTTT CATSDESGTEKQYF
TRBJ2-3 TRBV28 NA many TGTGCCAGCAGTACATACCGGGACTCGGCGGGCCCAGATACGCAGTATTTT CASSTYRDSAGPDTQYF
TRBJ1-1 TRBV5-5 NA NA TGTGCCAGCAGCCCGGGGCCGGTCACTGAAGCTTTCTTT CASSPGPVTEAFF
TRBJ2-6 TRBV7-2 NA NA TGTGCCAGCACCCCCCGCAGGCGGGGCTCTGGGGCCAACGTCCTGACTTTC CASTPRRRGSGANVLTF
TRBJ1-1 TRBV12-3/TRBV12-4 NA many TGTGCCAGCACTCCCGGGGGTATGAACACTGAAGCTTTCTTT CASTPGGMNTEAFF
TRBJ2-7 TRBV15 NA NA TGTGCCACCAGCAGGGCCGTCGTGGGGAGCTCCTACGAGCAGTACTTC CATSRAVVGSSYEQYF
TRBJ2-7 TRBV6-4 NA few TGTGCCAGCAGCCCCGTTATCGCCCGGAACGAGCAGTACTTC CASSPVIARNEQYF
TRBJ2-2 TRBV30 NA NA TGTGCCTGGAGTGTACAGGGCACCGGGGAGCTGTTTTTT CAWSVQGTGELFF
TRBJ1-2 TRBV15 NA many TGTGCCACCAGCAGAGTCCCCGGGGCTAACTATGGCTACACCTTC CATSRVPGANYGYTF
TRBJ2-1 TRBV4-2 NA many TGTGCCAGCAGCCAAGTAGGGACGAGCTCCTACAATGAGCAGTTCTTC CASSQVGTSSYNEQFF
TRBJ2-1 TRBV9 NA many TGTGCCAGCTCGATCGGAGGGCAGGGGTCGAACAATGAGCAGTTCTTC CASSIGGQGSNNEQFF